Below are 2 T cell receptor beta chains sequenced from a single sample in a study of blood T cell repertoires in COVID-19. The method was immunoSEQ multiplex PCR; TCRdb's version includes in-frame clones alone and lacks a portion of them. Of hundreds of thousands of clones in the sample, roughly 85% were seen once. The sample consisted of PBMCs or T cells enriched from blood (not recorded which). The receptors here all came from a woman aged 45-59 years with acute COVID-19.

The chain links TRBV5-1 to TRBJ1-4; D remains unclear. V lost 5 bases and J lost 3, with 11 bases in between. The length of the CDR3 is 14 residues. Germline lookup yields CDR1 SGHRS and CDR2 YFSETQ. DNA for the CDR3: TGCGCCAGCAGTGGGTCGACTGCTAATGAAAAACTGTTTTTT. Residues: CASSGSTANEKLFF.

CDR3 protein: CASSLDGGDYGYTF. For the CDR3, the DNA is TGTGCCAGCAGCTTAGACGGGGGTGACTATGGCTACACCTTC. This chain links TRBV7-9 with TRBJ1-2; TRBD1 is a possible D gene (5 bases). The germline V gene encodes CDR1 SEHNR and CDR2 FQNEAQ (reference sequence). CDR3 length: 14 residues. Trimming shortened V by 1 base and J by 3 bases, and 9 bases separated the two germline ends.